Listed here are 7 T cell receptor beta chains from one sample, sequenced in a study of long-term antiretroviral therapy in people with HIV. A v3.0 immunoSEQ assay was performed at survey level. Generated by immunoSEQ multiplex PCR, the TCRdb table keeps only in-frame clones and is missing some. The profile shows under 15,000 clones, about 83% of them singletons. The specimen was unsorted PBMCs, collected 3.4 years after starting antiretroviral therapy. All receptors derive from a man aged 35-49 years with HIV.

DNA of the CDR3: TGTGCCAGCAGCTTAGGGGCGTCTAGCACAGATACGCAGTATTTT. Encoded protein: CASSLGASSTDTQYF. V gene TRBV7-2 combines with J gene TRBJ2-3; D is uncertain. V lost 1 base, J lost 0 bases, and 8 bases lay in between. Germline V CDR1 and CDR2: SGHTA, FQGNSA. There are 15 residues in the CDR3. The entire variable domain, with the rest obtained from reference TRBV7-2 and TRBJ2-3, is as follows: GAGVSQSPSNKVTEKGKDVELRCDPISGHTALYWYRQSLGQGLEFLIYFQGNSAPDKSGLPSDRFSAERTGGSVSTLTIQRTQQEDSAVYLCASSLGASSTDTQYFGPGTRLTVL.

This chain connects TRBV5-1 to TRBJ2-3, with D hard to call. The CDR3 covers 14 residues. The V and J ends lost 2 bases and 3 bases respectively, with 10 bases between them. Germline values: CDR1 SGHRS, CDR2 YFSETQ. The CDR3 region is CASSLSYRTDTQYF. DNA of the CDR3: TGCGCCAGCAGCTTATCATATCGGACAGATACGCAGTATTTT. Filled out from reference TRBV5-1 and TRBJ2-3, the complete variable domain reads KAGVTQTPRYLIKTRGQQVTLSCSPISGHRSVSWYQQTPGQGLQFLFEYFSETQRNKGNFPGRFSGRQFSNSRSEMNVSTLELGDSALYLCASSLSYRTDTQYFGPGTRLTVL.

This chain's CDR3 is CASSVVGGMNTEAFF. For the CDR3, the DNA is TGTGCCAGCAGCGTAGTTGGGGGAATGAACACTGAAGCTTTCTTT. The chain recombines TRBV9 with TRBJ1-1; D may be TRBD1 (5 bases). Germline assignment: CDR1 SGDLS and CDR2 YYNGEE. V was trimmed by 0 bases and J by 0 bases, leaving 9 bases between them. The CDR3 has 15 residues.

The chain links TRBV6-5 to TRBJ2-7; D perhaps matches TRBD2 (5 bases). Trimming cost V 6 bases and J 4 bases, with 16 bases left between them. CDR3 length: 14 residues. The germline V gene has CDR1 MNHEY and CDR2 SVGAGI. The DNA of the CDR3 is TGTGCCAGCAGGGCACTAGGCCGGGGTTACGAGCAGTACTTC. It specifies CASRALGRGYEQYF.

CDR3 loop: CSAYTGEQYF. In DNA, the CDR3 is TGCAGTGCTTATACAGGGGAGCAGTACTTC. The J gene is TRBJ2-7, the V gene TRBV20-1; D perhaps matches TRBD1 (6 bases). The V end was cut by 5 bases, the J end by 7 bases, with 9 bases between. CDR1 DFQATT and CDR2 SNEGSKA come from the germline V gene (reference sequence). The CDR3 sequence is 10 residues long.

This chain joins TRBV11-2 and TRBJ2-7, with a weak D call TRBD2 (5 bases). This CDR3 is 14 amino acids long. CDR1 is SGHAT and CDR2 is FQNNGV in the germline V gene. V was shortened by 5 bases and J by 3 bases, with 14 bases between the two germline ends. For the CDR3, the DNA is TGTGCCAGCAGCCCCCCGGGGTTGGGCTACGAGCAGTACTTC. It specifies CASSPPGLGYEQYF.

The CDR3 nucleotides read TGCGCCAGCAGTGGAACTGAAGCTTTCTTT. Translating gives CASSGTEAFF. The rearrangement links TRBV10-1 to TRBJ1-1; no clear D gene. Trimming removed 4 bases at V and 5 bases at J, with 2 bases between. The V gene's germline CDR1 is WNHNN and CDR2 SYGVQD (reference sequence). The CDR3 spans 10 residues.